Listed below are T cell receptor beta chains from one sample, sequenced in a study of T-cell reconstitution after alpha-beta-depleted transplantation in children. TCRdb used MiXCR to reprocess the PCR reads, holding one entry per CDR3 protein. The sample has roughly 400,000 distinct CDR3 sequences; roughly 22% are singletons. This sample comprised PBMCs from the stem cell graft donor, obtained from the stem cell graft. These receptors originate from a human donor who donated a stem cell graft to a child with acute myeloid leukemia. CDR3s include the opening cysteine and the closing phenylalanine or tryptophan. The D gene is left open where the match is weak. Clone size appears in some rows only: once, few, many, or a class for an expanded clone.

clone_size: many
v_call: TRBV29-1
j_call: TRBJ2-6
d_call: -
cdr3_aa: CSVQVSGANVLTF
cdr3_nt: TGCAGCGTCCAGGTCTCTGGGGCCAACGTCCTGACTTTC

clone_size: many
v_call: TRBV6-1
j_call: TRBJ2-1
d_call: TRBD1
cdr3_aa: CASRKTGGNEQFF
cdr3_nt: TGTGCCAGCAGAAAGACAGGGGGCAATGAGCAGTTCTTC

clone_size: many
v_call: TRBV25-1
j_call: TRBJ2-2
d_call: -
cdr3_aa: CASSEAPRNTGELFF
cdr3_nt: TGTGCCAGCAGTGAGGCCCCACGAAACACCGGGGAGCTGTTTTTT

clone_size: -
v_call: TRBV20-1
j_call: TRBJ2-4
d_call: -
cdr3_aa: CSGGAKNIQYF
cdr3_nt: TGCAGTGGGGGGGCCAAAAACATTCAGTACTTC

clone_size: many
v_call: TRBV6-1
j_call: TRBJ2-7
d_call: -
cdr3_aa: CASTQTSRSSEQYF
cdr3_nt: TGTGCCAGCACCCAAACTAGTCGCTCCAGCGAGCAGTACTTC

clone_size: few
v_call: TRBV7-2
j_call: TRBJ2-1
d_call: TRBD2
cdr3_aa: CASSILAGADNEQFF
cdr3_nt: TGTGCCAGCAGCATCTTAGCGGGAGCTGACAATGAGCAGTTCTTC

clone_size: -
v_call: TRBV27
j_call: TRBJ2-7
d_call: -
cdr3_aa: CASSLYAGTLWEQYF
cdr3_nt: TGTGCCAGCAGTTTATATGCGGGGACCCTCTGGGAGCAGTACTTC

clone_size: many
v_call: TRBV27
j_call: TRBJ2-1
d_call: TRBD1
cdr3_aa: CASSLGTALYNEQFF
cdr3_nt: TGTGCCAGCAGTTTAGGGACAGCCCTTTACAATGAGCAGTTCTTC

clone_size: -
v_call: TRBV21-1
j_call: TRBJ2-1
d_call: -
cdr3_aa: CASSKGAVGLAGPLTYNEQFF
cdr3_nt: TGTGCCAGCAGCAAAGGGGCGGTGGGGCTAGCGGGACCGTTAACCTACAATGAGCAGTTCTTC

clone_size: many
v_call: TRBV29-1
j_call: TRBJ2-1
d_call: -
cdr3_aa: CSVQGGPSYNEQFF
cdr3_nt: TGCAGCGTACAGGGAGGGCCTTCCTACAATGAGCAGTTCTTC

clone_size: -
v_call: TRBV28
j_call: TRBJ1-1
d_call: -
cdr3_aa: CASSFRGLEYVNTEAFF
cdr3_nt: TGTGCCAGCAGTTTTCGCGGATTAGAGTATGTGAACACTGAAGCTTTCTTT

clone_size: -
v_call: TRBV12-3/TRBV12-4
j_call: TRBJ2-1
d_call: TRBD2
cdr3_aa: CASTGLAGPYNEQFF
cdr3_nt: TGTGCCAGCACCGGACTAGCGGGTCCGTACAATGAGCAGTTCTTC

clone_size: many
v_call: TRBV29-1
j_call: TRBJ2-1
d_call: TRBD2
cdr3_aa: CSVGEGWTYNEQFF
cdr3_nt: TGCAGCGTTGGGGAGGGGTGGACCTACAATGAGCAGTTCTTC

clone_size: many
v_call: TRBV12-3/TRBV12-4
j_call: TRBJ2-5
d_call: TRBD1
cdr3_aa: CASRWTGGEGTQYF
cdr3_nt: TGTGCCAGCAGGTGGACAGGGGGCGAAGGGACCCAGTACTTC

clone_size: few
v_call: TRBV24-1
j_call: TRBJ2-5
d_call: TRBD2
cdr3_aa: CATSDTGLAETQYF
cdr3_nt: TGTGCCACCAGTGATACCGGACTAGCGGAGACCCAGTACTTC

clone_size: -
v_call: TRBV28
j_call: TRBJ1-5
d_call: -
cdr3_aa: CASSLGGAGQPQHF
cdr3_nt: TGTGCCAGCAGTTTGGGAGGGGCAGGGCAGCCCCAGCATTTT

clone_size: -
v_call: TRBV7-9
j_call: TRBJ2-5
d_call: -
cdr3_aa: CASSFLNANQETQYF
cdr3_nt: TGTGCCAGCAGCTTCTTAAACGCGAACCAAGAGACCCAGTACTTC

clone_size: -
v_call: TRBV4-1
j_call: TRBJ1-2
d_call: -
cdr3_aa: CASNERATGNYGYTF
cdr3_nt: TGCGCCAGCAACGAGAGAGCGACAGGAAATTATGGCTACACCTTC

clone_size: -
v_call: TRBV29-1
j_call: TRBJ1-1
d_call: -
cdr3_aa: CSVDEGISITEAFF
cdr3_nt: TGCAGCGTTGATGAAGGGATCTCCATCACTGAAGCTTTCTTT

clone_size: many
v_call: TRBV20-1
j_call: TRBJ2-1
d_call: -
cdr3_aa: CSASLAEYNEQFF
cdr3_nt: TGCAGTGCTAGTCTCGCGGAGTACAATGAGCAGTTCTTC

clone_size: few
v_call: TRBV10-3
j_call: TRBJ2-1
d_call: TRBD2
cdr3_aa: CAISESRGSGRARRGNEQFF
cdr3_nt: TGTGCCATCAGTGAGTCGCGAGGTAGCGGGAGGGCACGTCGTGGTAATGAGCAGTTCTTC

clone_size: few
v_call: TRBV4-1
j_call: TRBJ1-1
d_call: TRBD1
cdr3_aa: CASSQEGTGVTEAFF
cdr3_nt: TGCGCCAGCAGCCAAGAGGGAACAGGGGTCACTGAAGCTTTCTTT

clone_size: -
v_call: TRBV5-1
j_call: TRBJ2-1
d_call: TRBD2
cdr3_aa: CASSYNWASGENEQFF
cdr3_nt: TGCGCCAGCAGCTACAACTGGGCTAGCGGGGAGAATGAGCAGTTCTTC

clone_size: -
v_call: TRBV7-8
j_call: TRBJ1-5
d_call: TRBD1
cdr3_aa: CASSLDRVGNSNQPQHF
cdr3_nt: TGTGCCAGCAGCCTTGACAGGGTTGGGAATAGCAATCAGCCCCAGCATTTT

clone_size: many
v_call: TRBV10-3
j_call: TRBJ2-7
d_call: -
cdr3_aa: CAISEQGATYEQYF
cdr3_nt: TGTGCCATCAGTGAGCAGGGTGCCACCTACGAGCAGTACTTC

clone_size: few
v_call: TRBV27
j_call: TRBJ2-7
d_call: -
cdr3_aa: CASSLAPPGVHEQYF
cdr3_nt: TGTGCCAGCAGTTTAGCCCCCCCCGGGGTCCACGAGCAGTACTTC

clone_size: -
v_call: TRBV20-1
j_call: TRBJ2-5
d_call: -
cdr3_aa: CSASRDQVGETQYF
cdr3_nt: TGCAGTGCTAGCCGGGACCAGGTGGGAGAGACCCAGTACTTC

clone_size: -
v_call: TRBV7-2
j_call: TRBJ2-7
d_call: TRBD2
cdr3_aa: CASSSGLATHEQYF
cdr3_nt: TGTGCCAGCAGCTCCGGACTAGCTACCCACGAGCAGTACTTC

clone_size: many
v_call: TRBV7-7
j_call: TRBJ2-1
d_call: TRBD2
cdr3_aa: CASSVSGSSYNEQFF
cdr3_nt: TGTGCTAGCAGCGTTAGCGGGAGCTCCTACAATGAGCAGTTCTTC

clone_size: few
v_call: TRBV20-1
j_call: TRBJ2-1
d_call: TRBD2
cdr3_aa: CSASPSGDRHEQFF
cdr3_nt: TGCAGTGCTAGCCCTAGCGGGGACCGGCATGAGCAGTTCTTC

clone_size: -
v_call: TRBV7-9
j_call: TRBJ2-5
d_call: -
cdr3_aa: CASSLATSETQYF
cdr3_nt: TGTGCCAGCAGCTTAGCGACTTCAGAGACCCAGTACTTC

clone_size: -
v_call: TRBV11-2
j_call: TRBJ2-2
d_call: TRBD2
cdr3_aa: CASSLELAGWRNTGELFF
cdr3_nt: TGTGCCAGCAGCTTAGAACTAGCGGGTTGGAGGAACACCGGGGAGCTGTTTTTT

clone_size: -
v_call: TRBV12-3/TRBV12-4
j_call: TRBJ2-1
d_call: -
cdr3_aa: CASSPVPAINEQFF
cdr3_nt: TGTGCCAGCAGCCCGGTCCCAGCGATTAATGAGCAGTTCTTC